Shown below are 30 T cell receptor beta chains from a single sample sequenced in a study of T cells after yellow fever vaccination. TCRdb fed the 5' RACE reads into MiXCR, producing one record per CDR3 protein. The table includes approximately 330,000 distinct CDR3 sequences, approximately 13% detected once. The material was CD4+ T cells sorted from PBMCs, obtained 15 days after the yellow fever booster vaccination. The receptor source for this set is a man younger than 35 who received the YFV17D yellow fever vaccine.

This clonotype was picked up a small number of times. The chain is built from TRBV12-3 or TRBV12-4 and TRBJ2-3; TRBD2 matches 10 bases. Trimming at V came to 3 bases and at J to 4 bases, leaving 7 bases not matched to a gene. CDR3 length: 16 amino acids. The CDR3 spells CASSFRGGLAADTQYF. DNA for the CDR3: TGTGCCAGCAGTTTCAGGGGAGGACTAGCGGCAGATACGCAGTATTTT.

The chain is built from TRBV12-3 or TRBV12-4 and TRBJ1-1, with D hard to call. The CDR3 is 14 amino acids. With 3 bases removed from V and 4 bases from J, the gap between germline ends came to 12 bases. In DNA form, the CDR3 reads TGTGCCAGCAGTTTCGACACGCCAGGCACTGAAGCTTTCTTT. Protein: CASSFDTPGTEAFF.

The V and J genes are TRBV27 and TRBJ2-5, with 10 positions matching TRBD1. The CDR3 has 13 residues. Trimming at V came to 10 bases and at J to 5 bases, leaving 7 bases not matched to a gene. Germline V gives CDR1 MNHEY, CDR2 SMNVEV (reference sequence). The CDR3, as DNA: TGTGCCACACGACAGGGGGCTAGGGAGACCCAGTACTTC. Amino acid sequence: CATRQGARETQYF.

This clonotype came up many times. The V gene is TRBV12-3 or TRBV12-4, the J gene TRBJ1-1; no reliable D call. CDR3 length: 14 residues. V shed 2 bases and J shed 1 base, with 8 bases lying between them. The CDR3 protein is CASSLWRGNTEAFF. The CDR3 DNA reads TGTGCCAGCAGTTTATGGCGCGGGAACACTGAAGCTTTCTTT.

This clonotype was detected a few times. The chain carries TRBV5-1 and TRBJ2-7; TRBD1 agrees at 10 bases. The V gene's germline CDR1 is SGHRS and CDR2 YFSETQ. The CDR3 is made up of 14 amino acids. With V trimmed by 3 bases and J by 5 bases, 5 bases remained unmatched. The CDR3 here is CASSWGQGRNEQYF. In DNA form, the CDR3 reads TGCGCCAGCAGCTGGGGACAGGGGAGGAACGAGCAGTACTTC.

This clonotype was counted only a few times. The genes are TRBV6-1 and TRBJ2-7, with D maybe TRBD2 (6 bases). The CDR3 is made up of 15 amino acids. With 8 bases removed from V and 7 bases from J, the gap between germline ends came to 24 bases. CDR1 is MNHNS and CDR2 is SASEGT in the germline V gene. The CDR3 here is CASCPRQGGGDEQYF. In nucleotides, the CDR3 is TGTGCCAGCTGCCCCCGCCAGGGAGGTGGGGATGAGCAGTACTTC.

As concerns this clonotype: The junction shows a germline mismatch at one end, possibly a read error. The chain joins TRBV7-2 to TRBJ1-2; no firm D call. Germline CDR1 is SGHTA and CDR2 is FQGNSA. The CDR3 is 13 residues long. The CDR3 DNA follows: TGTGCCAGCAGCGTAGCCGGGGACTATGGCTACACCTTC. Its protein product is CASSVAGDYGYTF.

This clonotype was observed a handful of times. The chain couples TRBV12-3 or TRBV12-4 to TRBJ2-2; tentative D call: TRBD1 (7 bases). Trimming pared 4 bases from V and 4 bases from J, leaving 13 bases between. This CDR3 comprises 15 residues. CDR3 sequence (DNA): TGTGCCAGCAGTTGGGCAGGGGGACTCACCGGGGAGCTGTTTTTT. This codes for CASSWAGGLTGELFF.

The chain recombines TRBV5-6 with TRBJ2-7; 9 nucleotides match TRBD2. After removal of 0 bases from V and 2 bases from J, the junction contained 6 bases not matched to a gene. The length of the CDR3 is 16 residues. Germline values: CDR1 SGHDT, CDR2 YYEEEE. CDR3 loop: CASSLVGTSFTYEQYF. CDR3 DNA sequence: TGTGCCAGCAGCTTGGTGGGGACTAGCTTTACCTACGAGCAGTACTTC.

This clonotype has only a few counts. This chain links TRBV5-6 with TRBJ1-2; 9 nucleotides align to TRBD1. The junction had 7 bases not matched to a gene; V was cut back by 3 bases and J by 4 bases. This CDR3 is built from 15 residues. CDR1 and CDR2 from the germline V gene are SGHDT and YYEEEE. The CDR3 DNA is TGTGCCAGCAGCTGGGGACAGGGTCGCGCCTATGGCTACACCTTC. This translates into CASSWGQGRAYGYTF.

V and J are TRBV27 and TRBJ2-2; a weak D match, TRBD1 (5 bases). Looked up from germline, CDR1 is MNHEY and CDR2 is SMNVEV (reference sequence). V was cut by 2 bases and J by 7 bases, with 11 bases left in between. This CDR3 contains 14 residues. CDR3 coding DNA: TGTGCCAGCAGTTTACAGGAAGGGGTCGGGGAGCTGTTTTTT. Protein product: CASSLQEGVGELFF.

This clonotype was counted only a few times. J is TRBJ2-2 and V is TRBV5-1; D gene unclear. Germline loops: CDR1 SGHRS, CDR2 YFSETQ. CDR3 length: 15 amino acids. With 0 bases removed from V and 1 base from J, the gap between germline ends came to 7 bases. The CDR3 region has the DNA TGCGCCAGCAGCTTGGTTCATTTGAACACCGGGGAGCTGTTTTTT. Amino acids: CASSLVHLNTGELFF.

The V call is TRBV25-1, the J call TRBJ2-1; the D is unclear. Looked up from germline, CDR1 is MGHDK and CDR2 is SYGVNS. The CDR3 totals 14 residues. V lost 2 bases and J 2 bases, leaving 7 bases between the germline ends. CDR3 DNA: TGTGCCAGCAGTGAAGCCAGTCCCTACAATGAGCAGTTCTTC. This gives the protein CASSEASPYNEQFF.

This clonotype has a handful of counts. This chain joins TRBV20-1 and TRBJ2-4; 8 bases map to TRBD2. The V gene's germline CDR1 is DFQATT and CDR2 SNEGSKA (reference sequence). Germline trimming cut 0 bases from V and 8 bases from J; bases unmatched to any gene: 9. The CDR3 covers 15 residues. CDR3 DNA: TGCAGTGCTAGAGATTCGGCCAGAGCGGGGGACATTCAGTACTTC. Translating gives CSARDSARAGDIQYF.

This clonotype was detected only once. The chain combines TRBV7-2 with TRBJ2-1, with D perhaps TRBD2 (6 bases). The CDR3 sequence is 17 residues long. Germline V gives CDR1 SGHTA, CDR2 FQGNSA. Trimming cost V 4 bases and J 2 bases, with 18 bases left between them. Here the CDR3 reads CASSSHGITGAYNEQFF. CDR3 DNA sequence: TGTGCCAGCAGCTCCCACGGAATTACGGGGGCCTACAATGAGCAGTTCTTC.

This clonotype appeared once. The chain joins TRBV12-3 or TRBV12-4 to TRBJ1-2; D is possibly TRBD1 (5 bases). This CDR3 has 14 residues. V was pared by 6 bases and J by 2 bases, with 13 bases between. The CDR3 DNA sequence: TGTGCCAGCAGAGGGACGGCGGGAAACTATGGCTACACCTTC. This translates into CASRGTAGNYGYTF.

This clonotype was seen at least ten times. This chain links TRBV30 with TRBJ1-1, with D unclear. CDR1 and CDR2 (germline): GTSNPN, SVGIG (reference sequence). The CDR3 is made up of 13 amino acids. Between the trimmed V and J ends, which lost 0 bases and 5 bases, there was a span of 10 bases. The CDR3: CAWSVAMGTEAFF. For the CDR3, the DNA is TGTGCCTGGAGTGTGGCGATGGGGACTGAAGCTTTCTTT. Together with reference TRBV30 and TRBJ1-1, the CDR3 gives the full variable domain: SQTIHQWPATLVQPVGSPLSLECTVEGTSNPNLYWYRQAAGRGLQLLFYSVGIGQISSEVPQNLSASRPQDRQFILSSKKLLLSDSGFYLCAWSVAMGTEAFFGQGTRLTVV.

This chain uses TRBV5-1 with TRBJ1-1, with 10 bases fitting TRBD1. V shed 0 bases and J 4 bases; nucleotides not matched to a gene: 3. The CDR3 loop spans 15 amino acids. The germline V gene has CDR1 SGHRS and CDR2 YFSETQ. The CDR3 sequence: CASSLVRTGGTEAFF. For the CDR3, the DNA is TGCGCCAGCAGCTTGGTTAGGACAGGGGGCACTGAAGCTTTCTTT. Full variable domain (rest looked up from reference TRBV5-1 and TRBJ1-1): KAGVTQTPRYLIKTRGQQVTLSCSPISGHRSVSWYQQTPGQGLQFLFEYFSETQRNKGNFPGRFSGRQFSNSRSEMNVSTLELGDSALYLCASSLVRTGGTEAFFGQGTRLTVV.

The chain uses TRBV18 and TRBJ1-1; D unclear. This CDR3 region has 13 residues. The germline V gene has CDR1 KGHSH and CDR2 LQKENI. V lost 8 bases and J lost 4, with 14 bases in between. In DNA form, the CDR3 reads TGTGCCAGCATGGTGCGGGTTAGCACTGAAGCTTTCTTT. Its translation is CASMVRVSTEAFF.

CDR3 nucleotide sequence: TGTGCCAGCAGCTTAGCGCGGGGTGCAGGGGCTGGAAACACCATATATTTT. Translating gives CASSLARGAGAGNTIYF. The rearrangement joins TRBV7-6 to TRBJ1-3, with D perhaps matching TRBD1 (6 bases). The V and J ends lost 0 bases and 2 bases respectively, with 14 bases between them. The CDR3 is 17 residues long. Germline V CDR1 and CDR2: SGHVS, FNYEAQ. Supplemented by reference TRBV7-6 and TRBJ1-3, the full variable domain reads GAGVSQSPRYKVTKRGQDVALRCDPISGHVSLYWYRQALGQGPEFLTYFNYEAQQDKSGLPNDRFSAERPEGSISTLTIQRTEQRDSAMYRCASSLARGAGAGNTIYFGEGSWLTVV.

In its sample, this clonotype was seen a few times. DNA of the CDR3: TGTGCCAGCAGCCTGGTTAACAGGGGTTTGGGAGCCAAAAACATTCAGTACTTC. This codes for CASSLVNRGLGAKNIQYF. The chain links TRBV5-6 to TRBJ2-4; 7 nucleotides align to TRBD1. J gave up 0 bases and V 4 bases, and 13 bases lay outside the gene matches. The CDR3 has 18 residues. CDR1 SGHDT and CDR2 YYEEEE come from the germline V gene.

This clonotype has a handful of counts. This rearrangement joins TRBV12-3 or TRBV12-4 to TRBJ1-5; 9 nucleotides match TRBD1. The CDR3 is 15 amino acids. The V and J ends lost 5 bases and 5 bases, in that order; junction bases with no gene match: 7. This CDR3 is CASSPGQGFDQPQHF. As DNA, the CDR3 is TGTGCCAGCAGTCCGGGACAGGGTTTCGATCAGCCCCAGCATTTT.

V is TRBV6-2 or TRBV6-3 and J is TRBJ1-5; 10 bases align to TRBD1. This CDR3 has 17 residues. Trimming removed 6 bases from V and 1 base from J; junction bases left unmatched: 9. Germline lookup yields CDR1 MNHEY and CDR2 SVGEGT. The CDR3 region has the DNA TGTGCCAGCAGACCGGGACAGGGGATTCGAAGCAATCAGCCCCAGCATTTT. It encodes CASRPGQGIRSNQPQHF.

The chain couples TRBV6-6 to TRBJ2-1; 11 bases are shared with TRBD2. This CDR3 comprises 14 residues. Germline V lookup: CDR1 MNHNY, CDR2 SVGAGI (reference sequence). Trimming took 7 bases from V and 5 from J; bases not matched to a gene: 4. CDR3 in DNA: TGTGCCAGCAAGATAGCGGGGGGGAACAATGAGCAGTTCTTC. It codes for CASKIAGGNNEQFF.

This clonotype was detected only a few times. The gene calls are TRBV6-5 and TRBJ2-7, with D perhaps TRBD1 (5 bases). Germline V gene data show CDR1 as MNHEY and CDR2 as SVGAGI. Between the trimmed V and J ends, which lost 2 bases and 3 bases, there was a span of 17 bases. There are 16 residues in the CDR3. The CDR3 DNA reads TGTGCCAGCAGTTACGAACCCCAGGGTGGTTTCTACGAGCAGTACTTC. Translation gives CASSYEPQGGFYEQYF.

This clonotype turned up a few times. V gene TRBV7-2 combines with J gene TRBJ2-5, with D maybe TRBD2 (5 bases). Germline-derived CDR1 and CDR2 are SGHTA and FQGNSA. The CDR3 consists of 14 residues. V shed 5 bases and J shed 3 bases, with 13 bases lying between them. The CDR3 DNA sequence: TGTGCCAGCAGCCCCTGGAGAGGGAAAGAGACCCAGTACTTC. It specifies CASSPWRGKETQYF.

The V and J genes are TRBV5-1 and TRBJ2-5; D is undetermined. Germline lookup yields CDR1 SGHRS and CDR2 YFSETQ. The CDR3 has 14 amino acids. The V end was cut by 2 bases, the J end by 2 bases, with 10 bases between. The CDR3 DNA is TGCGCCAGCAGCTTTCCTTCCGGGCAAGAGACCCAGTACTTC. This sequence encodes CASSFPSGQETQYF.

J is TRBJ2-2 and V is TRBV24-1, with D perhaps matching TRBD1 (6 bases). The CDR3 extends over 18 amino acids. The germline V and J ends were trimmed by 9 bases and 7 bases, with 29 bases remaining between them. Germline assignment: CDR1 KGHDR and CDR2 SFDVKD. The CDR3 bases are TGTGCCACCGTGCTCCACCCTGGGGACACCCATAAGGGCGGGGAGCTGTTTTTT. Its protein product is CATVLHPGDTHKGGELFF.

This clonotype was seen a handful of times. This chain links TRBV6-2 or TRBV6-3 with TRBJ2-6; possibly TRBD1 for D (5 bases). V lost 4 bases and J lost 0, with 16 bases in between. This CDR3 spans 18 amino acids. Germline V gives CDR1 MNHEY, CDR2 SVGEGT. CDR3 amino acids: CASSSLDRFNSGANVLTF. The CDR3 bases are TGTGCCAGCAGTTCTTTAGACAGATTCAACTCTGGGGCCAACGTCCTGACTTTC.

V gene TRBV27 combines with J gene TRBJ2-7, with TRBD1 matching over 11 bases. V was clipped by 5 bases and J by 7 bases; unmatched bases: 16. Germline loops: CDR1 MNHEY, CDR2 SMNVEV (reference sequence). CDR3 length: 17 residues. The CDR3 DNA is TGTGCCAGCAGTCCCTCCCTCGTCGGACAGGGGGCGGGGGAGCAGTACTTC. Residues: CASSPSLVGQGAGEQYF.